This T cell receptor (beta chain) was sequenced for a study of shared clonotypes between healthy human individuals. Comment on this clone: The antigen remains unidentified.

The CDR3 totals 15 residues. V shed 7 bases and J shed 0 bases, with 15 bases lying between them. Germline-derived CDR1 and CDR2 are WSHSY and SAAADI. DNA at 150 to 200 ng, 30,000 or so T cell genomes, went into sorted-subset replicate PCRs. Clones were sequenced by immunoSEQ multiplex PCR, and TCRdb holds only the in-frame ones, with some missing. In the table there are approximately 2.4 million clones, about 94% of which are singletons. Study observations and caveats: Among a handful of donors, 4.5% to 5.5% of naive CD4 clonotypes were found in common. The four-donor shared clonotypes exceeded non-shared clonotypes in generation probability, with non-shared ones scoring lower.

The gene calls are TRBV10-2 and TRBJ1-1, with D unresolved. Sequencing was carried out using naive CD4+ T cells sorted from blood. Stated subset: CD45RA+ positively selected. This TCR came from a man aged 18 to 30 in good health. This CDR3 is CASISGNPMNTEAFF. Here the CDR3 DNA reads TGCGCCAGCATTTCGGGGAACCCGATGAACACTGAAGCTTTCTTT.